This T cell receptor (beta chain) emerged from a study of CD8+ T cells in alopecia areata. Study-wide results and caveats: For patients receiving tofacitinib, scalp clonality and expanded CD8+ clones among the top 100 significantly decreased. Persistence during tofacitinib was seen for many expanded lesional clones in scalp and blood.

The sample holds a few counts of this clone. The target antigen is unknown. The CDR3 contains 13 residues. V lost 3 bases, J lost 4 bases, and 8 bases lay in between. The germline CDR1 and CDR2 sequences are SGHVS and FQNEAQ. RNA extraction and reverse transcription yielded cDNA as sequencing template. This table comes from immunoSEQ multiplex PCR, and its TCRdb copy is limited to in-frame clones, with some not included. The sample holds a few hundred thousand clones; 35% to 45% are singletons and the top ten take around 0.48%. Treatment defined: oral pan-JAK inhibitor, 5-10 mg twice daily. The sequences come from CD4+ T cells sorted from blood, collected around week 31, from a patient treated with tofacitinib. The receptor's source is a human donor with alopecia areata. The rearrangement joins TRBV7-8 to TRBJ2-3; D is undetermined. CDR3 amino acids: CASSFGKADTQYF. The CDR3 DNA reads TGTGCCAGCAGCTTTGGGAAAGCAGATACGCAGTATTTT.